This is a list of T cell receptor beta chains from one sample in a study of T-cell reconstitution after alpha-beta-depleted transplantation in children. TCRdb re-derived calls from the PCR reads in MiXCR, one entry per CDR3 protein. This table holds about 980,000 distinct CDR3 sequences, 25% to 35% found once. Material: PBMCs, mostly from graft donor cells, obtained 360 days after TCRalphabeta/CD19-depleted stem cell transplant. All receptors come from a boy in the first two years of life who had a stem cell transplant for SCID, so the T cells may come from the graft donor. Both conserved end residues are part of each CDR3. A D gene is named only where the DNA matches it firmly. For some rows the clone size is stated as once, few or many, or as a class when expanded; others skip it.

J,size,V,D,CDR3,DNA
TRBJ1-3,-,TRBV5-1,-,CASSLRQVGNTIYF,TGCGCCAGCAGCCTCCGACAGGTTGGAAACACCATATATTTT
TRBJ2-1,-,TRBV29-1,TRBD2,CSVSKRGPHNEQFF,TGCAGCGTCAGTAAGCGGGGCCCGCACAATGAGCAGTTCTTC
TRBJ2-2,few,TRBV29-1,-,CSVDPGANTGELFF,TGCAGCGTTGACCCAGGGGCGAACACCGGGGAGCTGTTTTTT
TRBJ2-7,-,TRBV14,TRBD1,CASRDTGTGRYEQYF,TGTGCCAGCAGAGATACCGGGACAGGGAGATACGAGCAGTACTTC
TRBJ2-1,-,TRBV7-2,-,CASSHPARIYNEQFF,TGTGCCAGCAGTCACCCAGCGCGGATCTACAATGAGCAGTTCTTC
TRBJ2-1,few,TRBV28,TRBD2,CASSLTGLAGGRAYNEQFF,TGTGCCAGCAGTTTAACGGGACTAGCGGGGGGCAGGGCCTACAATGAGCAGTTCTTC
TRBJ1-4,-,TRBV25-1,-,CASSGGVDLNEKLFF,TGTGCCAGCAGTGGTGGGGTCGACCTTAATGAAAAACTGTTTTTT
TRBJ1-6,-,TRBV12-3/TRBV12-4,-,CASGNRGRSYNSPLHF,TGTGCCAGCGGGAACAGAGGCCGCTCCTATAATTCACCCCTCCACTTT
TRBJ2-5,few,TRBV5-1,-,CASSRRDSSTRETQYF,TGCGCCAGCAGCAGGCGGGACAGCTCTACTCGGGAGACCCAGTACTTC
TRBJ2-3,-,TRBV10-3,-,CAISDPGHLPDTQYF,TGTGCCATCAGTGATCCGGGACACTTGCCAGATACGCAGTATTTT